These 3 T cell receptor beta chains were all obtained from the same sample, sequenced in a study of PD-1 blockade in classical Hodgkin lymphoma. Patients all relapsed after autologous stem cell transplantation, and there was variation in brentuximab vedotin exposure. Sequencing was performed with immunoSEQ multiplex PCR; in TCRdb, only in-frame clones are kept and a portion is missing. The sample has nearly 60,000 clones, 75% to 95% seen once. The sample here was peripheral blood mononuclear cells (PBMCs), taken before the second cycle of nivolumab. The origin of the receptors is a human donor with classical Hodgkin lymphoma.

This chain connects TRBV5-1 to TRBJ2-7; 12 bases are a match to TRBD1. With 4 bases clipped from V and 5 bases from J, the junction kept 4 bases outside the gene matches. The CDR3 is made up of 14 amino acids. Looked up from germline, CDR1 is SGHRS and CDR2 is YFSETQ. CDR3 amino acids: CASSGGQGAHEQYF. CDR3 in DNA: TGCGCCAGCAGCGGGGGACAGGGGGCCCACGAGCAGTACTTC.

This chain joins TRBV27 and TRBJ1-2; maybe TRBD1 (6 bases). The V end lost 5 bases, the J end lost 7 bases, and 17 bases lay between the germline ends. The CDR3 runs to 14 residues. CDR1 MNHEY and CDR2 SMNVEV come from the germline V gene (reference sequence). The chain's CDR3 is CASSPRTVLGGYTF. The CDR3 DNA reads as TGTGCCAGCAGTCCCCGGACAGTATTGGGTGGCTACACCTTC.

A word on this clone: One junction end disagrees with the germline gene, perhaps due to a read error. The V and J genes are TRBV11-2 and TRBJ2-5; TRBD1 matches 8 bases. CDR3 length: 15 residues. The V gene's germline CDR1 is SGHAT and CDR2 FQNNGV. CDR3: CASSRRTGIQGTQYF. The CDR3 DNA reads TGTGCCAGCAGCCGTCGGACAGGGATCCAAGGGACCCAGTACTTC.